This is a list of T cell receptor beta chains from one sample in a study of cytomegalovirus exposure and HLA in healthy donors. Data came from immunoSEQ multiplex PCR; TCRdb stores just in-frame clones and leaves some out. This repertoire shows approximately 170,000 clones, about 75% found once; its top ten account for over 4%. Sequenced: PBMCs. The receptors stem from a male donor in good health and CMV-seronegative. Both conserved end residues are trimmed from each CDR3.

>TRBV6-1|TRBJ2-2
ASSESSGAAGELF
>TRBV19|TRBJ2-3
ASLGRVGTDTQY
>TRBV4-1|TRBJ1-1
ASRPAGMNTEAF
>TRBV27|TRBJ2-1
ASSLDSGYNEQF
>TRBV6-5|TRBJ1-5
ASRQNRGQTQPQH
>TRBV27|TRBJ2-5
ASSPMDRPQETQY
>TRBV4-1|TRBJ2-2
ASSQGPGQRTGELF
>TRBV5-1|TRBJ1-3
ASSSQGLSGNTIY
>TRBV6-1|TRBJ1-4
ASSPGLSRAEKLF
>TRBV7-2|TRBJ1-2
ASSLNRVQANYGYT
>TRBV6-6|TRBJ1-5
ASRTIEGGAYQPQH
>TRBV19|TRBJ1-5
ASSPDSSNQPQH
>TRBV29-1|TRBJ2-1
SSEEGEQF
>TRBV19|TRBJ2-1
ASSIGLTYNEQF
>TRBV9|TRBJ2-7
ASSVGLAGSGEQY
>TRBV6-5|TRBJ2-3
ASSYSSSLGDTQY
>TRBV4-1|TRBJ1-5
ASSPKMGLNQPQH
>TRBV5-1|TRBJ2-5
ASSLVGGEETQY
>TRBV5-4|TRBJ2-3
ASSLSLAGGGQDTQY
>TRBV9|TRBJ2-7
ASSVASLAAYEQY
>TRBV6-1|TRBJ1-2
ASSPREGYT
>TRBV28|TRBJ2-1
ASSSSGLAGAGSEQF
>TRBV9|TRBJ2-3
ASSVVASGGAADTQY
>TRBV11-2|TRBJ2-6
ASRQGALGANVLT
>TRBV4-3|TRBJ2-7
ASSQAWGQGQYEQY
>TRBV27|.
ASSHPRGGLYEQY
>TRBV2|TRBJ2-7
ASTGDRFYEQY
>TRBV7-3|TRBJ1-1
ASSFNADTEAF
>TRBV11-2|TRBJ2-7
ASSAELLSYEQY
>TRBV9|TRBJ1-2
ASSVGVGSYGYT
>TRBV5-8|TRBJ1-5
ASSLTGATYQPQH
>TRBV2|TRBJ2-3
ASSPGTSGFTDTQY
>TRBV4-2|TRBJ2-1
ASSQGTSASDEQF
>TRBV6-1|TRBJ2-7
ASSEPRAYEQY
>TRBV5-1|TRBJ1-2
ASSPSPGLYGYT
>TRBV4-1|TRBJ1-4
ASSQSGGTGNSKLF
>TRBV7-2|TRBJ2-7
ASSLTGYEQY
>TRBV27|TRBJ2-7
ASSFQGSGSGQY
>TRBV7-9|TRBJ1-3
ACGLYGDGNTIY
>TRBV7-6|TRBJ2-7
ASSLDGIYEQY